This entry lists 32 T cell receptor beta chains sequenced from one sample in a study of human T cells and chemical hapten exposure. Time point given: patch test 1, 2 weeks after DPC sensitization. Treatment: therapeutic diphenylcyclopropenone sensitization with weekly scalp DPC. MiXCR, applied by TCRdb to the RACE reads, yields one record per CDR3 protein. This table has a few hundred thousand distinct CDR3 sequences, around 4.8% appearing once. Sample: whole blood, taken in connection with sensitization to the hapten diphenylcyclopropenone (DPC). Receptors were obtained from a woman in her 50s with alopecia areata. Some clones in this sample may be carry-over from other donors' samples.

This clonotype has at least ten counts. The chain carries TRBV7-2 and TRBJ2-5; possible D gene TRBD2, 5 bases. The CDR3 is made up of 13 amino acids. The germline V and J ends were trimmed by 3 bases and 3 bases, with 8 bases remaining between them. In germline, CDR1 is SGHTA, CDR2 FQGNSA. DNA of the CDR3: TGTGCCAGCAGCTTCAGCGGCAAAGAGACCCAGTACTTC. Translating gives CASSFSGKETQYF.

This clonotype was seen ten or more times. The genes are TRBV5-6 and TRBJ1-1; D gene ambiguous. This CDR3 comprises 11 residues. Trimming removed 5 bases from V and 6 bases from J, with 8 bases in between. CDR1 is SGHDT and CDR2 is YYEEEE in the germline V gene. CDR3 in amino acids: CASRRDAEAFF. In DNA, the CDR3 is TGTGCCAGCAGAAGGGATGCTGAAGCTTTCTTT.

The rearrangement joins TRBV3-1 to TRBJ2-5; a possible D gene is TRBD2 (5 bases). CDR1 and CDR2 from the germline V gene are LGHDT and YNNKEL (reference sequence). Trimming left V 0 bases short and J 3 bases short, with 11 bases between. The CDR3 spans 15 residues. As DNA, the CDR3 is TGTGCCAGCAGCCAAGAAATCGGAGCGGAAGAGACCCAGTACTTC. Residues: CASSQEIGAEETQYF.

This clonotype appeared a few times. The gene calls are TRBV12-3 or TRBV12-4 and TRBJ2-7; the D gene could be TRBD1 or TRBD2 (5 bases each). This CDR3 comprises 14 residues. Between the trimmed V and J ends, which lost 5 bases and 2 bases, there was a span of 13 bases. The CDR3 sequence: CASSPVRGPYEQYF. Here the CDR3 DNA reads TGTGCCAGCAGTCCTGTGAGGGGCCCCTACGAGCAGTACTTC.

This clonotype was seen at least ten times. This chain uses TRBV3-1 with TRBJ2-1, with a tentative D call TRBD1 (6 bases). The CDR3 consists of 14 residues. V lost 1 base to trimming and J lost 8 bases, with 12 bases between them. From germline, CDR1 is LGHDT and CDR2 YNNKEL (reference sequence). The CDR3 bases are TGTGCCAGCAGCCAAGTGGGGGCGCTGGATGAGCAGTTCTTC. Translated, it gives CASSQVGALDEQFF.

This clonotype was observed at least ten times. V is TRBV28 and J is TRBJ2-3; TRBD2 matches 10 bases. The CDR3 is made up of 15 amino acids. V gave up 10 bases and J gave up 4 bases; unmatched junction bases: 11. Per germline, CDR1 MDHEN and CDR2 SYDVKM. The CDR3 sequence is CAIQLSGGAADTQYF. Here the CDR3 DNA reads TGTGCCATCCAGCTAAGCGGGGGGGCCGCAGATACGCAGTATTTT. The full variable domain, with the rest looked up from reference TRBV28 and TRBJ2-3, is DVKVTQSSRYLVKRTGEKVFLECVQDMDHENMFWYRQDPGLGLRLIYFSYDVKMKEKGDIPEGYSVSREKKERFSLILESASTNQTSMYLCAIQLSGGAADTQYFGPGTRLTVL.

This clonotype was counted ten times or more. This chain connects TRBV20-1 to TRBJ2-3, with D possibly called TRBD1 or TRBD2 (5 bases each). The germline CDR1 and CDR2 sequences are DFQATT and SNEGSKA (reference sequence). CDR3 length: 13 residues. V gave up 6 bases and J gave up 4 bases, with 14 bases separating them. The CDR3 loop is CSAPRMGADTQYF. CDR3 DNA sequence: TGCAGTGCCCCTCGCATGGGGGCAGATACGCAGTATTTT.

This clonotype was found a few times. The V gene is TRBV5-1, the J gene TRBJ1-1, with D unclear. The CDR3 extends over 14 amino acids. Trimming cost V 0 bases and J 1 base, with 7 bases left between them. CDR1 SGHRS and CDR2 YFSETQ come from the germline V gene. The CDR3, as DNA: TGCGCCAGCAGCTTGGGACACACGAACACTGAAGCTTTCTTT. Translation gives CASSLGHTNTEAFF.

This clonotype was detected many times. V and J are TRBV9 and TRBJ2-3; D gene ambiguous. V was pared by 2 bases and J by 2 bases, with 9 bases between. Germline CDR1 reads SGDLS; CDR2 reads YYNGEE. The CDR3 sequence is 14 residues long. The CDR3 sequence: CASSVSTATDTQYF. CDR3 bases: TGTGCCAGCAGCGTCTCGACCGCCACAGATACGCAGTATTTT.

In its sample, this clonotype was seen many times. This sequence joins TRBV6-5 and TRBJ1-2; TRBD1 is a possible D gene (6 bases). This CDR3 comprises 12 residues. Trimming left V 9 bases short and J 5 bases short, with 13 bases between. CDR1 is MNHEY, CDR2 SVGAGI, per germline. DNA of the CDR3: TGTGCCAGTAGGGGGGCTGGGTATGGCTACACCTTC. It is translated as CASRGAGYGYTF.

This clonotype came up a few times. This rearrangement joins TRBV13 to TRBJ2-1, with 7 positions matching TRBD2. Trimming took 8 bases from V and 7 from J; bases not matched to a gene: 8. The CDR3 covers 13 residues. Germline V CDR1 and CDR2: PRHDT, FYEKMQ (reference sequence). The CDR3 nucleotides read TGTGCCAGCTTGGCTAGCGGACGAAATGAGCAGTTCTTC. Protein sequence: CASLASGRNEQFF.

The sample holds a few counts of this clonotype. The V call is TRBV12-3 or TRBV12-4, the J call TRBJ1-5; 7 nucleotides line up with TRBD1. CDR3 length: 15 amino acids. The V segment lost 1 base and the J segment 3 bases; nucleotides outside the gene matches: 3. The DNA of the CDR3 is TGTGCCAGCAGTTTAGGAGGGGGCAACAATCAGCCCCAGCATTTT. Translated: CASSLGGGNNQPQHF.

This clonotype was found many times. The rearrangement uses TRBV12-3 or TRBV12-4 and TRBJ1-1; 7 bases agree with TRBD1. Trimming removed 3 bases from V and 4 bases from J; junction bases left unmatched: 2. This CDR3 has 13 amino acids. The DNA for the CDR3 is TGTGCCAGCAGTTTTCAGGGGGGCACTGAAGCTTTCTTT. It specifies CASSFQGGTEAFF.

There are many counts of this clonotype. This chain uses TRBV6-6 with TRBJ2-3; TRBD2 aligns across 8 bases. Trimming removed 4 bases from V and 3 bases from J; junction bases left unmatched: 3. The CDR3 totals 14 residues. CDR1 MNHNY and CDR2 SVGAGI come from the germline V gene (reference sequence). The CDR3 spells CASSSGGGTDTQYF. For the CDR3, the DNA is TGTGCCAGCAGTTCGGGGGGGGGGACAGATACGCAGTATTTT.

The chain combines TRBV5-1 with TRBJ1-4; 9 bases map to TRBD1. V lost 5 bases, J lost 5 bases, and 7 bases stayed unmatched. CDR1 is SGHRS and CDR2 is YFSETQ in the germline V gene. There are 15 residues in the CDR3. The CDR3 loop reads CASSQSGTGNEKLFF. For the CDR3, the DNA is TGCGCCAGCAGTCAATCCGGGACAGGGAATGAAAAACTGTTTTTT.

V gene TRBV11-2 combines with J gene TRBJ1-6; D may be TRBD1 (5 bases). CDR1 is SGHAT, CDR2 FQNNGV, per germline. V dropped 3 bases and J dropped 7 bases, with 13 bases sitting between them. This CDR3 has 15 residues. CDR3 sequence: CASSFGALGNSPLHF. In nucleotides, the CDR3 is TGTGCCAGCAGCTTCGGGGCCCTTGGGAATTCACCCCTCCACTTT.

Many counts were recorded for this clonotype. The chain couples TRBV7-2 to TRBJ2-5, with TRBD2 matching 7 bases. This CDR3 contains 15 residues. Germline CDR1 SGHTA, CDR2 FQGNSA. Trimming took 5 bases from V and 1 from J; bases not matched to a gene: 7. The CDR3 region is CASSRQAGSQETQYF. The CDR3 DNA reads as TGTGCCAGCAGCCGTCAAGCGGGATCCCAAGAGACCCAGTACTTC.

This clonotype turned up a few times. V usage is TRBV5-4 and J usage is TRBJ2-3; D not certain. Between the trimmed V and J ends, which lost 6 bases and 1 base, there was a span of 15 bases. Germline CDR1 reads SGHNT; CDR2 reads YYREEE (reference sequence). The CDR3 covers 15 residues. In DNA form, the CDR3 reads TGTGCCAGCACCTCCGAAGGGCCCGGCACAGATACGCAGTATTTT. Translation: CASTSEGPGTDTQYF.

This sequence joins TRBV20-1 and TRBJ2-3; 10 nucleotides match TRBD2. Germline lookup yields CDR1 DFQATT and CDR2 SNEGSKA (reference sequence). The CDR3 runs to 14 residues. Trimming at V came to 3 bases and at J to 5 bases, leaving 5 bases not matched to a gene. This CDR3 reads CSASIAGGRDTQYF. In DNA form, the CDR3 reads TGCAGTGCTAGCATAGCGGGGGGAAGAGATACGCAGTATTTT.

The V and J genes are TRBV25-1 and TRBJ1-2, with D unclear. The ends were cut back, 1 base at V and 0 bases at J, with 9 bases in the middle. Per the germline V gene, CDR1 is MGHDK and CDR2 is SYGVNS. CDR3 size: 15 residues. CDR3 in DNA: TGTGCCAGCAGTGAATTCAAGGGTCCTAACTATGGCTACACCTTC. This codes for CASSEFKGPNYGYTF.

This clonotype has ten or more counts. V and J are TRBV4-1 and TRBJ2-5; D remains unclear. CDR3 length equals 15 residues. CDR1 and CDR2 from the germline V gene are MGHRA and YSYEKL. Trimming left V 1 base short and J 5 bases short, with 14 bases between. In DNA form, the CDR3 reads TGCGCCAGCAGCCAAGTTGAAGCCGAAGGGGAGACCCAGTACTTC. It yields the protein CASSQVEAEGETQYF.

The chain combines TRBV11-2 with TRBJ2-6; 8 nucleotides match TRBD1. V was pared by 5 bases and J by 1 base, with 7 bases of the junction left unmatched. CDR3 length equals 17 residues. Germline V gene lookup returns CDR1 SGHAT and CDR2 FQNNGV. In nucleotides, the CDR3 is TGTGCCAGCAGCCCACTCAGGGGGCAGTCTGGGGCCAACGTCCTGACTTTC. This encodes CASSPLRGQSGANVLTF.

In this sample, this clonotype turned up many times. The CDR3 coding sequence is TGTGCCAGCAGCCAAGTACCTCAACAGCCCCAGCATTTT. It specifies CASSQVPQQPQHF. This rearrangement joins TRBV3-1 to TRBJ1-5; D gene unclear. Germline loops: CDR1 LGHDT, CDR2 YNNKEL (reference sequence). This CDR3 is built from 13 residues. The V end was cut by 1 base, the J end by 7 bases, with 8 bases between.

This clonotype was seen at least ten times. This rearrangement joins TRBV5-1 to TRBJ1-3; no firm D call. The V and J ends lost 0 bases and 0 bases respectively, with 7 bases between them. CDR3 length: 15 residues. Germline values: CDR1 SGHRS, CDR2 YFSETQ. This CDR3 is CASSLEASSGNTIYF. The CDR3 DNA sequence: TGCGCCAGCAGCTTGGAGGCCAGCTCTGGAAACACCATATATTTT.

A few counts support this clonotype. The CDR3 region is CASRRDRGAGELFF. The CDR3 nucleotides read TGTGCCAGCAGACGGGACAGGGGGGCCGGGGAGCTGTTTTTT. V gene TRBV11-2 combines with J gene TRBJ2-2; 11 positions match TRBD1. This CDR3 contains 14 residues. Trimming took 6 bases from V and 6 from J; bases not matched to a gene: 3. Looked up from germline, CDR1 is SGHAT and CDR2 is FQNNGV.

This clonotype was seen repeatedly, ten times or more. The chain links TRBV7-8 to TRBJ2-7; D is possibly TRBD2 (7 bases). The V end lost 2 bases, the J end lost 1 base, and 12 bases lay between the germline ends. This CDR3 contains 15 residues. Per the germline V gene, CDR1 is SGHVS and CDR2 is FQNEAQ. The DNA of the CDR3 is TGTGCCAGCAGCTTATCTGCGGGGGCTTCCTACGAGCAGTACTTC. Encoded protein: CASSLSAGASYEQYF.

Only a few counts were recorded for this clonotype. The CDR3 loop is CSASRSGREDEQFF. The CDR3, as DNA: TGCAGTGCTAGTAGGAGCGGGAGAGAGGATGAGCAGTTCTTC. The chain has TRBV20-1 and TRBJ2-1; 8 nucleotides agree with TRBD2. Trimming at V came to 3 bases and at J to 8 bases, leaving 9 bases not matched to a gene. The length of the CDR3 is 14 residues. CDR1 DFQATT and CDR2 SNEGSKA come from the germline V gene (reference sequence).

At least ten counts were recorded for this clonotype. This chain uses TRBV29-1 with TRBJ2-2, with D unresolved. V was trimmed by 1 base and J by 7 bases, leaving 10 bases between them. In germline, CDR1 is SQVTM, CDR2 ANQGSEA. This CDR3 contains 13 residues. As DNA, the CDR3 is TGCAGCGTTGAAGTACCCCCAAGCGGGGAGCTGTTTTTT. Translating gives CSVEVPPSGELFF.

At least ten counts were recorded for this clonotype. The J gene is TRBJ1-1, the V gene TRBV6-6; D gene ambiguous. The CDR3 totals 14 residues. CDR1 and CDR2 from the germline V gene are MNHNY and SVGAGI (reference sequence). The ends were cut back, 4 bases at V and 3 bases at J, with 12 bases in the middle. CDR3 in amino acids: CASSSTSLDTEAFF. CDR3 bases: TGTGCCAGCAGTTCGACAAGTTTGGACACTGAAGCTTTCTTT.

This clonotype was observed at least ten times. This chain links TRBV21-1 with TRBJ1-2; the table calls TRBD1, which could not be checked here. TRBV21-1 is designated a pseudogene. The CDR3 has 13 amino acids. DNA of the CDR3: TGTGCCAGCGTTCCGTGGACAGGGAATGGCTACACCTTC. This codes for CASVPWTGNGYTF.

The DNA for the CDR3 is TGTGCCATCAGTGAGCGGGGGAACACCGGGGAGCTGTTTTTT. Its protein product is CAISERGNTGELFF. The chain is built from TRBV10-3 and TRBJ2-2; D may be TRBD2 (5 bases). The CDR3 covers 14 residues. CDR1 and CDR2 (germline): ENHRY, SYGVKD. V was trimmed by 2 bases and J by 1 base, leaving 5 bases between them.

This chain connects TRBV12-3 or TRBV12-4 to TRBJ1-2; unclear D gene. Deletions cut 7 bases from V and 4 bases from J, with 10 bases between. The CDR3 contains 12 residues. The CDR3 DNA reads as TGTGCCAGCATCGGAGTATCCTATGGCTACACCTTC. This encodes CASIGVSYGYTF.